This T cell receptor (beta chain) was observed in a study of response to subunit inactivated influenza vaccine. Findings of the study overall: Only a handful of new T cells, the authors suggested, are recruited with each seasonal influenza vaccination.

Each CDR3 protein is one row after TCRdb ran MiXCR on the RT-PCR reads. Here the sample spans 860,000 or so distinct CDR3 sequences, approximately 21% being singletons. At least ten counts were recorded for this clonotype. The antigen remains unidentified. The V and J ends lost 1 base and 2 bases respectively, with 6 bases between them. The germline CDR1 and CDR2 sequences are SGHTA and FQGNSA. This CDR3 is built from 13 residues. This sequence joins TRBV7-2 and TRBJ2-7, with unresolved D. The sample was PBMCs from blood, taken 4 to 6 days after vaccination. This sequence originates from a man aged 50 to 59 who received an inactivated influenza vaccine. CDR3 protein: CASSLVRAYEQYF. The CDR3 DNA is TGTGCCAGCAGCTTAGTCCGGGCCTACGAGCAGTACTTC. Filled out from reference TRBV7-2 and TRBJ2-7, the complete variable domain reads GAGVSQSPSNKVTEKGKDVELRCDPISGHTALYWYRQSLGQGLEFLIYFQGNSAPDKSGLPSDRFSAERTGGSVSTLTIQRTQQEDSAVYLCASSLVRAYEQYFGPGTRLTVT.